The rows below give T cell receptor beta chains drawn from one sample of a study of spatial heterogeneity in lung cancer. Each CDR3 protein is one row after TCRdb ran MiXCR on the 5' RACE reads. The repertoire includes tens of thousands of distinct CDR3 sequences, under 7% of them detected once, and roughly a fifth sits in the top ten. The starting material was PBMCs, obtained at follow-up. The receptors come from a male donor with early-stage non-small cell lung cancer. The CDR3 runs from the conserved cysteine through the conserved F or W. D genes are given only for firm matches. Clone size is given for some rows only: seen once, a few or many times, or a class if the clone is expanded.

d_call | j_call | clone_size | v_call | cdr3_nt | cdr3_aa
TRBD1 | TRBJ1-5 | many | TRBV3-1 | TGTGCCAGCAGCCTGGGTGGGACAGGGACTGAGCCCCAGCATTTT | CASSLGGTGTEPQHF
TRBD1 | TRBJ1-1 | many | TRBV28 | TGTGCCAGCAGTATACAGGGGGCGGTTGAAGCTTTCTTT | CASSIQGAVEAFF
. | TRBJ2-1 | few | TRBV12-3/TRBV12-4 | TGTGCCAGCAGTTATCTATCTCGTGAGCAGTTCTTC | CASSYLSREQFF
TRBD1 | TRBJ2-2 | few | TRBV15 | TGTGCCACCAGCAGGGACAGGGCCACCGGGGAGCTGTTTTTT | CATSRDRATGELFF
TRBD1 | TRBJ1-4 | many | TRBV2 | TGTGCCAGCAGTGGTTTGGACAGGTCTGAAAAACTGTTTTTT | CASSGLDRSEKLFF
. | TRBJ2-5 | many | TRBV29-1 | TGCAGCGTTGAAGCGAACAGGGCCTTTCAAGAGACCCAGTACTTC | CSVEANRAFQETQYF
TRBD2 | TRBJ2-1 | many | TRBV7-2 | TGTGCCAGCAGCCGTAGACTAGCGGGGGTTAACGATGAGCAGTTCTTC | CASSRRLAGVNDEQFF
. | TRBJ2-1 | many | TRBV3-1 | TGTGCCAGCAGCCAAGGATGGGAGAATGAGCAGTTCTTC | CASSQGWENEQFF
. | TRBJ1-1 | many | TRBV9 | TGTGCCAGCAGCGCTCGCCCCGCCACTCTCAACACTGAAGCTTTCTTT | CASSARPATLNTEAFF
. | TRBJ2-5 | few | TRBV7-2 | TGTGCCAGCAGAATTATAGTTACCCAGTACTTC | CASRIIVTQYF
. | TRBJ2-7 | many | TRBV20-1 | TGCAGTGCTAGAAGGGCAGGCTTATCCTACGAGCAGTACTTC | CSARRAGLSYEQYF
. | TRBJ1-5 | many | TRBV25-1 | TGTGCCAGCTCCCTCAGGGAGAGCAATCAGCCCCAGCATTTT | CASSLRESNQPQHF
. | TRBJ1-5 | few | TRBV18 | TGTGCCAGCTCACCCACCGTGGCGGGTCAGCCCCAGCATTTT | CASSPTVAGQPQHF
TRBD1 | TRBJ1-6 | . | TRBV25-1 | TGTGCCAGCAGTGATGGGGACAGGGTGGAGAATTCACCCCTCCACTTT | CASSDGDRVENSPLHF
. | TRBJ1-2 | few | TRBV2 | TGTGCCAGCTCCGCCAGACAGAATTCTAACTATGGCTACACCTTC | CASSARQNSNYGYTF
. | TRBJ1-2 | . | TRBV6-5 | TGTGCCAGCAGTTCGCGGGGGCTCACTAACTATGGCTACACCTTC | CASSSRGLTNYGYTF
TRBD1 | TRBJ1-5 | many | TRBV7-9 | TGTGCCAGCAGCACAACCGGGACAGGGATCTTGGGCAATCAGCCCCAGCATTTT | CASSTTGTGILGNQPQHF
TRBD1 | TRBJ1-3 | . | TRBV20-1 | TGCAGTGCTACCGACAGGGCGGCAGGAAACACCATATATTTT | CSATDRAAGNTIYF
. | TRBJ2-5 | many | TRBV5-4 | TGTGCCAGCAGCCGCCCCCATACAGGAGCGGGAGAGACCCAGTACTTC | CASSRPHTGAGETQYF
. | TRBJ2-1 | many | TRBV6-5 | TGTGCCAGCACCTCACACGGTGAGCAGTTCTTC | CASTSHGEQFF
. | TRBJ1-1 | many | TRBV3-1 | TGTGCCAGCAGCCAAGGGTTCGGAACTGAAGCTTTCTTT | CASSQGFGTEAFF
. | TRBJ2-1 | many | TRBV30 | TGTGCCTGGAGTGTACCTGGGGCTTCCCACTTCTACAATGAGCAGTTCTTC | CAWSVPGASHFYNEQFF
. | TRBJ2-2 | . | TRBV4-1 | TGCGCCAGCAGCCAAGATACCCCCGTAGTAGCGAACACCGGGGAGCTGTTTTTT | CASSQDTPVVANTGELFF
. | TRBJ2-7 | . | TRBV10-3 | TGTGCCATCAGTGAGTCGAGGAACTCCTACGAGCAGTACTTC | CAISESRNSYEQYF
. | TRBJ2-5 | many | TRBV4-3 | TGCGCCAGCAGCCCCCGGCTGGGGGTGGGCCAGGAGACCCAGTACTTC | CASSPRLGVGQETQYF
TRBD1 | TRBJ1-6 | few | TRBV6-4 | TGTGCCAGCAGTGACTCGGGACAGGGCCTCTGGGGTAATTCACCCCTCCACTTT | CASSDSGQGLWGNSPLHF
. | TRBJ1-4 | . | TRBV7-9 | TGTGCCAGCAGCTTAGGCCGAACAACTAATGAAAAACTGTTTTTT | CASSLGRTTNEKLFF
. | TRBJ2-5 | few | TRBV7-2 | TGTGCCAGCAGCCCCGTCAGGGGCCGTCAAGAGACCCAGTACTTC | CASSPVRGRQETQYF
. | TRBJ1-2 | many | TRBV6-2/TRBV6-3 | TGTGCCAGCAGGACAGCGATCGATGGCTACACCTTC | CASRTAIDGYTF
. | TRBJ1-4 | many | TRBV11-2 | TGTGCCAGCAGCCCCGGGCCGTCAGAGGGTTATCGAAAACTGTTTTTT | CASSPGPSEGYRKLFF
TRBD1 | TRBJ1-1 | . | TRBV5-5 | TGTGCCAGCACCCGGACAGGGGGTAACACTGAAGCTTTCTTT | CASTRTGGNTEAFF
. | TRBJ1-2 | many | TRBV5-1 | TGCGCCAGCAGCGAAGGACCGGGAAACTATGGCTACACCTTC | CASSEGPGNYGYTF
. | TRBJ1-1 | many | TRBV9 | TGTGCCAGCAGCGTAGTGGGCGGGGGCACTGAAGCTTTCTTT | CASSVVGGGTEAFF
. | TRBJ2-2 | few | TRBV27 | TGTGCCAGCAGTTTATGGGGCAGGAACACCGGGGAGCTGTTTTTT | CASSLWGRNTGELFF
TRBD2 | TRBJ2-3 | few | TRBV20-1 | TGCAGTGCTAGAGGGGTTAGCGGGAGGGGTGCAGATACGCAGTATTTT | CSARGVSGRGADTQYF
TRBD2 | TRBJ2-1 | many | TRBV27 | TGTGCCAGCAGTTTCTACCCCGGGCTAGCGGCCTACAATGAGCAGTTCTTC | CASSFYPGLAAYNEQFF
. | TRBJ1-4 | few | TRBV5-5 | TGTGCCAGCAGCACTACCTGGGACGGCGAAAAACTGTTTTTT | CASSTTWDGEKLFF
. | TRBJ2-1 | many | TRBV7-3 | TGTGCCAGCAGCGGCTCAGCAAGCTCCTACAATGAGCAGTTCTTC | CASSGSASSYNEQFF
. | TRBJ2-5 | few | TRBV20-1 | TGCAGTGCTAGAAACAGGGACTATGGCTTGGGGACCCAGTACTTC | CSARNRDYGLGTQYF
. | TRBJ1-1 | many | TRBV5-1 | TGCGCCAGCAGCTTGTCCGTGAACACTGAAGCTTTCTTT | CASSLSVNTEAFF
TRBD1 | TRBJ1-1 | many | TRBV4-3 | TGCGCCAGCAGCCAAGATCAGGGGGGACCTGAAGCTTTCTTT | CASSQDQGGPEAFF
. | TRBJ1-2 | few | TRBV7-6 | TGTGCCAGCAGCCTGAACCCGGGACAAACCGTCCTTTTC | CASSLNPGQTVLF
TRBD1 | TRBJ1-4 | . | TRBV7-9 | TGTGCCAGCAGCACCGGGACAGGGGGTGAAAAACTGTTTTTT | CASSTGTGGEKLFF
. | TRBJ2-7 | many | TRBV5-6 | TGTGCCAGCAGCTCATTGGCCGGGCGGGGGCCCTCCTACGAGCAGTACTTC | CASSSLAGRGPSYEQYF
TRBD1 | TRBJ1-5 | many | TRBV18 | TGTGCCAGCTCACCCACAGGGGTCCAGCCCCAGCATTTT | CASSPTGVQPQHF
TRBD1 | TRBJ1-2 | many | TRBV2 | TGTGCCAGCCTAAGGGGACAGGACTATGGCTACACCTTC | CASLRGQDYGYTF
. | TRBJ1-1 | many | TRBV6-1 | TGTGCCAGCGGGTACGTTGGGGTGAACACTGAAGCTTTCTTT | CASGYVGVNTEAFF
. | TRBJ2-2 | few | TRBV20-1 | TGCAGTGCTAGGACAGGCGGGAACACCGGGGAGCTGTTTTTT | CSARTGGNTGELFF
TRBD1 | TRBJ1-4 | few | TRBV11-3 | TGTGCCAGCAGCCCCCGGGACAGTGGGAATGAAAAACTGTTTTTT | CASSPRDSGNEKLFF
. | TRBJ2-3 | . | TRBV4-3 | TGCGCCAGCAGCCAAGACCACTTCGAGGGCACAGATACGCAGTATTTT | CASSQDHFEGTDTQYF